This T cell receptor beta chain was retrieved from a study of cytomegalovirus exposure and HLA in healthy donors. On the study more broadly: Unique TCRs from HLA-typed donors, approximately 80 million of them, were held in an early data release.

This CDR3 has 17 amino acids. In germline, CDR1 is SGHTA, CDR2 FQGNSA. Germline trimming cut 2 bases from V and 2 bases from J; bases unmatched to any gene: 10. PCR employed 60 Vbeta and 13 Jbeta primers. The repertoire was sequenced with immunoSEQ multiplex PCR; TCRdb's copy has only in-frame clones and lacks some. The table records about 170,000 clones, 76% of them present only once. Study-level points and caveats: According to an earlier analysis, most TCR beta V segments yielded productive rearrangements about 87% or about 30% of the time. It was reported in a later analysis that an Asian-associated ancestry cluster showed fewer N-insertions than the approximately 690-donor mean.

For this clone: The target antigen is unknown.

Sequencing used PBMCs. The chain recombines TRBV7-2 with TRBJ2-7; 9 positions match TRBD2. This TCR was sampled from a female donor in good health and CMV-seronegative. CDR3 loop: CASSLNAGGPYPYEQYF. CDR3 nucleotides: TGTGCCAGCAGCTTAAACGCGGGAGGGCCTTACCCCTACGAGCAGTACTTC.